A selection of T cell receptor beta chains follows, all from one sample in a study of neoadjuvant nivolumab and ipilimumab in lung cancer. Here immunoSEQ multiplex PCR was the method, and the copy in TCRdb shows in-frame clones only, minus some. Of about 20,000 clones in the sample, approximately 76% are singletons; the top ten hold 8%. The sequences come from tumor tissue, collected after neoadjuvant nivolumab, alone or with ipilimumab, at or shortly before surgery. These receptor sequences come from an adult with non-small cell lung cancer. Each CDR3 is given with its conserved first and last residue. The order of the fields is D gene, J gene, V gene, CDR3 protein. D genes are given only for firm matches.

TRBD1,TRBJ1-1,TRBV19,CASSPRTGDTEAFF
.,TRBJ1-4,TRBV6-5,CASSYLNEKLFF
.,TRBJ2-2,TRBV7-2,CASSLGAGVTGELFF
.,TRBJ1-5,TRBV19,CASSYSRGQPQHF
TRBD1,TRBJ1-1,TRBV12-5,CASGLSLARGYTEAFF
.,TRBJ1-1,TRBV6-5,CASSYRGTGGGTEAFF
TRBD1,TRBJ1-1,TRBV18,CASSRDRVGDEAFF
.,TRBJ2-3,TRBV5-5,CASSLSTDTQYF
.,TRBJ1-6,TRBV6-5,CASSVDPGGESPLHF
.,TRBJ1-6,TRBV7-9,CASSAGVEKLNSPLHF
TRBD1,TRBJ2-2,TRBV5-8,CASSTGQAYTGELFF
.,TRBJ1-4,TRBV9,CASSPREGNSSTNEKLFF
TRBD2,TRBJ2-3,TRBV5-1,CASSHSGGPPDTQYF
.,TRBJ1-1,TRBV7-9,CASSPSGNTEAFF
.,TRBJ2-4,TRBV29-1,CSGVVGSADIQYF
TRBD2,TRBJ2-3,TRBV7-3,CASSSSPLAGARDTQYF
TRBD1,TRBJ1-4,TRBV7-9,CASSPPTGGEKLFF
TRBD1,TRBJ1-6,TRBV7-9,CASSLAPTGANSPLHF
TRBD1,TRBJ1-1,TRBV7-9,CASSLFQGANTEAFF
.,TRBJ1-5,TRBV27,CASSLAGGQPQHF
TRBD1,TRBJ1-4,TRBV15,CATSIQGANEKLFF
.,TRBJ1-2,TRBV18,CASSPGIDLAVTYGYTF
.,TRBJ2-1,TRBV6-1,CASSDPNGISRYNEQFF
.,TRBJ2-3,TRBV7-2,CASSLDQSRATQYF
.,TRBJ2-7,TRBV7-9,CASSSLTLNSYEQYF
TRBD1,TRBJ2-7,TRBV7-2,CASSDRGLYEQYF
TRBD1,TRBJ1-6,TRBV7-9,CASSPGQGHNSPLHF
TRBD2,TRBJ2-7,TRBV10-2,CASAQSGGAYEQYF
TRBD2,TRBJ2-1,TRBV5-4,CASSSIAGGPYEQFF
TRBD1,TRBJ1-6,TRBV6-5,CASRRDRGYNSPLHF
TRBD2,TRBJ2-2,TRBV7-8,CASSVPGLASSGELFF
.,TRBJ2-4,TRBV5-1,CASSLEGRAKNIQYF
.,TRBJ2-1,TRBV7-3,CASSPLGVTFNEQFF
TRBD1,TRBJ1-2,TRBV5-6,CASSPQGGNYGYTF
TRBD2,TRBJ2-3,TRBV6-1,CAISEGAGGTDTQYF
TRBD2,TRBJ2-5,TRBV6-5,CASSYSSAGGKEGQYF
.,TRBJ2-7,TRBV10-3,CAISESIEQYF
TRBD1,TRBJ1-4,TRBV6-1,CASSDDRGQANEKLFF
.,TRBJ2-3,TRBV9,CASSSREYTQYF
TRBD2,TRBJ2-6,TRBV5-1,CASSFNPHGGESSGANVLTF
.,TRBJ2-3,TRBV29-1,CSVETIRGSTDTQYF
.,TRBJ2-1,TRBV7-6,CASSLMDLEQFF
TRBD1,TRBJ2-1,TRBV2,CASSFRDRGLEEQFF
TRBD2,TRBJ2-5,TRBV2,CASRTSGGAGVGTQYF
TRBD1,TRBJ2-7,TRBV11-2,CASRDRSTYEQYF
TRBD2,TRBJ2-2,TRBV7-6,CASSLERGSNTGELFF
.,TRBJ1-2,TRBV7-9,CASSTDRGHGYTF
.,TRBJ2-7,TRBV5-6,CASSLGGSAYEQYF
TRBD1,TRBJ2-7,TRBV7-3,CASSLGQGASNSNLYF
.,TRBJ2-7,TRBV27,CAAGGSPYEQYF
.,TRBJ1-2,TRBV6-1,CASSPDVSYGYTF
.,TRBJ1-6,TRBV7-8,CASSLARAGSSYNSPLHF
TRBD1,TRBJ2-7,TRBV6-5,CASRSRDRGSYEQYF